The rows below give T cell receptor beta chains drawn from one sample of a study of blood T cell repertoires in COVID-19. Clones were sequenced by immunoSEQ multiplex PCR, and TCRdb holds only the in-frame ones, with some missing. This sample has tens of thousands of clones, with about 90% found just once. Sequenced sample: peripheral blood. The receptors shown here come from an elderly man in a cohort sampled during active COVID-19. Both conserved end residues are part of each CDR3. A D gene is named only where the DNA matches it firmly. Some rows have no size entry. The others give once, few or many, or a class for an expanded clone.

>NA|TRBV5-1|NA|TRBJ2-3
TGCGCCAGCAGCCTTGAGGGCCCCCTCGAAGATACGCAGTATTTT
CASSLEGPLEDTQYF
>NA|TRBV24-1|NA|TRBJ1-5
TGTGCCACTACAGGTAGCAATCAGCCCCAGCATTTT
CATTGSNQPQHF
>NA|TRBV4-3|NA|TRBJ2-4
TGCGCCAGCAGCCAAGATACCAGGGGTGACATTCAGTACTTC
CASSQDTRGDIQYF
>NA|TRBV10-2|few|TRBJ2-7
TGCGCCAGCAGGTACGAACAGGGAATCCTCGGAGAGCAGTACTTC
CASRYEQGILGEQYF
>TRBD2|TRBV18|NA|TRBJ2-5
TGTGCCAGCTCACCAAACCAGATAGCGGGGGGTGAAGAGACCCAGTACTTC
CASSPNQIAGGEETQYF
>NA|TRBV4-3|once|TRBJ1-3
TGCGCCAGCAGCCAGGCGGGCTCTGGAAACACCATATATTTT
CASSQAGSGNTIYF
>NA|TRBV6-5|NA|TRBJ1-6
TGTGCCAGCAACCCCCGCGGGGATTCACCCCTCCACTTT
CASNPRGDSPLHF
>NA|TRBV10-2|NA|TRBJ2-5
TGCGCCAGCCTTGCGGGGGCGCGGGAGACCCAGTACTTC
CASLAGARETQYF
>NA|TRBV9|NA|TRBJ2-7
TGTGCCAGCAGCGTAGGCCCGGGACACGATACCTACGAGCAGTACTTC
CASSVGPGHDTYEQYF
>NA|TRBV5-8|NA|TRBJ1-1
TGTGCCAGCAGCTTGCGACTCCGGGGGACTGAAGCTTTCTTT
CASSLRLRGTEAFF
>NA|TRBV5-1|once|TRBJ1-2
TGCGCCAGCAGCCGGGGGGGATATGGCTACACCTTC
CASSRGGYGYTF
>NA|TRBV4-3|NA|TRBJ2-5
TGCGCCAGCAGCCATGGACACGGGGGGCGAGAGACCCAGTACTTC
CASSHGHGGRETQYF
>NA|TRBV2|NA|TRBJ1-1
TGTGCCAGCAGTGAGGAGGTACAGTTTGAAGCTTTCTTT
CASSEEVQFEAFF
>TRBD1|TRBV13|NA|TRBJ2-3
TGTGCCAGCAGCTTGGTGCAGGGGGAGCTTACGCAGTATTTT
CASSLVQGELTQYF
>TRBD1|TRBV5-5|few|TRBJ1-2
TGTGCCAGCAGCTCCCGTCCAGGGACAGGGTACTATGGCTACACCTTC
CASSSRPGTGYYGYTF
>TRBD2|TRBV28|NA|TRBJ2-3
TGTGCCAGCCCTTCTAGCGGGGGGGCCCGGGGCACAGATACGCAGTATTTT
CASPSSGGARGTDTQYF
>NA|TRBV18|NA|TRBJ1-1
TGTGCCAGCTCACCACCAACATTACTAAACACTGAAGCTTTCTTT
CASSPPTLLNTEAFF
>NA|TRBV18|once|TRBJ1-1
TGTGCCAGCTCACCACCTGACTACCTCATGAACACTGAAGCTTTCTTT
CASSPPDYLMNTEAFF
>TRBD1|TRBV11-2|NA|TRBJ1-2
TGTGCCAGCAGCTTAGACCCACAGGGGGCCAACACCTTC
CASSLDPQGANTF
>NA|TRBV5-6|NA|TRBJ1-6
TGTGCCAGCAGCTTGGCCCTTTATAATTCACCCCTCCACTTT
CASSLALYNSPLHF
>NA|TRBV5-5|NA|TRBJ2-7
TGTGCCAGCAGCTTGGCGGCGGGCGACACCTACGAGCAGTACTTC
CASSLAAGDTYEQYF
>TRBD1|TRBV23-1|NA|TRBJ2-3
TGCGCCAGCAGTCAACGGACAGGGAACACAGATACGCAGTATTTT
CASSQRTGNTDTQYF
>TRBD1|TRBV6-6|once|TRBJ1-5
TGTGCCAGCAGTGGACAGGGGATTCACCAGCCCCAGCATTTT
CASSGQGIHQPQHF
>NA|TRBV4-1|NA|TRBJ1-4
TGCGCCAGCAGCCCCTCGCGGGCTAATGAAAAACTGTTTTTT
CASSPSRANEKLFF
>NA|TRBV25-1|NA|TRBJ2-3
TGTGCCAGCAGCTTGCCAGGGGGCACAGATACGCAGTATTTT
CASSLPGGTDTQYF
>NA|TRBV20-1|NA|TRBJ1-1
TGCAGTGCTCGTAACACTGAAGCTTTCTTT
CSARNTEAFF